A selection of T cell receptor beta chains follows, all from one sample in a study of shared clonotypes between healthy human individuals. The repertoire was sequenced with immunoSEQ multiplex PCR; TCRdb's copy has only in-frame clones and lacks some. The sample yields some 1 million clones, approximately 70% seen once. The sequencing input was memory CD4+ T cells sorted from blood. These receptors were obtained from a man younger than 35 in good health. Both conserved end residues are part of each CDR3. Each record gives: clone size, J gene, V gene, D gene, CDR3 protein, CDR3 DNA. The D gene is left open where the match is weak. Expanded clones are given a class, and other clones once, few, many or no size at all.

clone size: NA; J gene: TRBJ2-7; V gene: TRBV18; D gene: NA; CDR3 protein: CASSPQSAYEQYF; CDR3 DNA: TGTGCCAGCTCACCCCAGAGTGCCTACGAGCAGTACTTC
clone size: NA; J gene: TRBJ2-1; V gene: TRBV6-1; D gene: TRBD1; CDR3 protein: CASSGQAPSYNEQFF; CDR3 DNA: TGTGCCAGCAGCGGACAGGCCCCATCCTACAATGAGCAGTTCTTC
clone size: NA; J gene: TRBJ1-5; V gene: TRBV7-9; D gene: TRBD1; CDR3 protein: CASSPASRDRGFHQPQHF; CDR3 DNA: TGTGCCAGCAGCCCGGCATCCCGGGACAGGGGTTTTCATCAGCCCCAGCATTTT
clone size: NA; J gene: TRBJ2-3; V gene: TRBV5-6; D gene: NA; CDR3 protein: CASSLGTLTDTQYF; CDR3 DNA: TGTGCCAGCAGCCTTGGTACCCTCACAGATACGCAGTATTTT
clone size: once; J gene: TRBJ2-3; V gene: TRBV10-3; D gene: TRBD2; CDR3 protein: CAISESGGGTQYF; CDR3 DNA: TGTGCCATCAGTGAGTCTGGCGGGGGTACGCAGTATTTT
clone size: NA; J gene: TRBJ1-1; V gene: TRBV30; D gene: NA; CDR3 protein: CAWRGWGPNTEAFF; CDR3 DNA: TGTGCCTGGAGGGGGTGGGGGCCGAACACTGAAGCTTTCTTT
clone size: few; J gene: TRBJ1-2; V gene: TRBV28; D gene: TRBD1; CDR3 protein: CASTTTIRGRGGYTF; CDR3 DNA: TGTGCCAGCACCACAACAATCAGGGGGCGAGGGGGCTACACCTTC
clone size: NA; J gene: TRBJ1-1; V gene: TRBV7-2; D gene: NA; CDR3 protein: CASSEGPSRAFF; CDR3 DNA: TGTGCCAGCAGTGAAGGACCCTCGAGAGCTTTCTTT
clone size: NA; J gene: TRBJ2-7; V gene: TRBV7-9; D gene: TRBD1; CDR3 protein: CASSLTTGSYEQYF; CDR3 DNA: TGTGCCAGCAGCCTAACGACAGGGTCCTACGAGCAGTACTTC
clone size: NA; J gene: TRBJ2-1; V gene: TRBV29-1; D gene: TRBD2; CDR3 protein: CSVESAGGEQFF; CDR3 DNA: TGCAGCGTTGAATCAGCGGGGGGCGAGCAGTTCTTC
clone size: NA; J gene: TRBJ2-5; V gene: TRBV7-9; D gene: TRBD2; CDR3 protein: CASSPRLAGVGLETQYF; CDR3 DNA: TGTGCCAGCAGCCCGAGACTAGCGGGAGTGGGGTTGGAGACCCAGTACTTC
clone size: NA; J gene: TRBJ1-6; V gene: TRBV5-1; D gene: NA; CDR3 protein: CASSLASRGDSPLHF; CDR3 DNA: TGCGCCAGCAGCTTGGCCTCCAGGGGAGATTCACCCCTCCACTTT
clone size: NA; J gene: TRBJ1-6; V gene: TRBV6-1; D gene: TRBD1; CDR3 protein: CASRPDRGQGSPLHF; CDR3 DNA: TGTGCCAGCAGACCCGACAGGGGGCAGGGATCACCCCTCCACTTT
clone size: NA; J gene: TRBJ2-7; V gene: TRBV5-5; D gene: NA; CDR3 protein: CASSLTVHEQYF; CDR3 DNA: TGTGCCAGCAGCTTAACAGTTCACGAGCAGTACTTC
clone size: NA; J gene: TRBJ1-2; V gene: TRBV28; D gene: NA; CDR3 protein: CASISQDYGYTF; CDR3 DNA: TGTGCCAGCATAAGCCAGGACTATGGCTACACCTTC
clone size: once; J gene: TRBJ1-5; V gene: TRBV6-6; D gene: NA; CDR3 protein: CASSAQGSQPQHF; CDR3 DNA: TGTGCCAGCAGCGCACAGGGAAGTCAGCCCCAGCATTTT
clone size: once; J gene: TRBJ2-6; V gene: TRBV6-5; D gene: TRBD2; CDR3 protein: CASSPLADGANVLTF; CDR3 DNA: TGTGCCAGCAGCCCGCTAGCGGACGGGGCCAACGTCCTGACTTTC
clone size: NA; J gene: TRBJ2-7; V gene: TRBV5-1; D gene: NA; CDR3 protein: CASSSGTTSTYEQYF; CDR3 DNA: TGCGCCAGCAGCTCCGGGACAACTAGTACCTACGAGCAGTACTTC
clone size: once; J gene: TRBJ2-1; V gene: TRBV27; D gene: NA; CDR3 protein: CASGVGGRPYNEQFF; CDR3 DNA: TGTGCCAGCGGCGTAGGGGGGAGGCCCTACAATGAGCAGTTCTTC
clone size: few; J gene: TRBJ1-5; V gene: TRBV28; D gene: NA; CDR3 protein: CASSGNGNQPQHF; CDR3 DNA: TGTGCCAGCAGTGGGAACGGCAATCAGCCCCAGCATTTT
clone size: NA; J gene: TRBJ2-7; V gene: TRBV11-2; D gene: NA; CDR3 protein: CASSLSGSSYEQYF; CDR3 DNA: TGTGCCAGCAGCTTATCCGGGAGTTCCTACGAGCAGTACTTC
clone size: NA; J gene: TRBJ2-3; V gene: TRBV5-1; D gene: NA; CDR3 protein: CASSLAPAGTDTQYF; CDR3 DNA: TGCGCCAGCAGCTTGGCGCCAGCCGGCACAGATACGCAGTATTTT
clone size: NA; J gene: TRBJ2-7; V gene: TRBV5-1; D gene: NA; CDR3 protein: CASSLAGAAREEQYF; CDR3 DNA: TGCGCCAGCAGCTTGGCCGGGGCAGCCCGTGAGGAGCAGTACTTC
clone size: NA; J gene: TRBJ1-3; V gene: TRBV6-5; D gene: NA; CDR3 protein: CASRPGSGNTIYF; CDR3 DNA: TGTGCCAGCAGGCCCGGCTCTGGAAACACCATATATTTT
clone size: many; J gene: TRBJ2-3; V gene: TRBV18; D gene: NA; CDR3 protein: CASSPLQGGASTDTQYF; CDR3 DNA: TGTGCCAGCTCACCACTACAGGGTGGGGCAAGCACAGATACGCAGTATTTT
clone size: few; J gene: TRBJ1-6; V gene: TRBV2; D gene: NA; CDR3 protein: CASSGGGNSPLHF; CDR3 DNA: TGTGCCAGCAGTGGTGGGGGCAATTCACCCCTCCACTTT
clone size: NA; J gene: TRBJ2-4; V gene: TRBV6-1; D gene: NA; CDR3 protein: CASSETTATLKNIQYF; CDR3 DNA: TGTGCCAGCAGTGAGACGACAGCTACCTTAAAAAACATTCAGTACTTC
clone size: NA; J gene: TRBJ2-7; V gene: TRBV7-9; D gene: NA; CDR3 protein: CASRPLWGEQYF; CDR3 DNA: TGTGCCAGCAGGCCATTGTGGGGAGAGCAGTACTTC
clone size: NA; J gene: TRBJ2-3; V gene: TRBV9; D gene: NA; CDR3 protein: CASSVYETDTQYF; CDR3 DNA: TGTGCCAGCAGCGTATACGAGACAGATACGCAGTATTTT
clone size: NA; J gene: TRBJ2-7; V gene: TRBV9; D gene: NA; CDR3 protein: CASSVDFWGSEQYF; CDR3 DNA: TGTGCCAGCAGCGTAGACTTCTGGGGAAGCGAGCAGTACTTC
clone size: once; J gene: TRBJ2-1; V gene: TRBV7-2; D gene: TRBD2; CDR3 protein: CASSLRGGAGGRNEQFF; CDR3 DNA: TGTGCCAGCAGCTTAAGGGGAGGGGCGGGAGGACGTAATGAGCAGTTCTTC
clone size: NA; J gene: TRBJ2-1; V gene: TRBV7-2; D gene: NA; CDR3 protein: CASSLALSSYNEQFF; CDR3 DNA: TGTGCCAGCAGCTTAGCGCTCAGTTCCTACAATGAGCAGTTCTTC
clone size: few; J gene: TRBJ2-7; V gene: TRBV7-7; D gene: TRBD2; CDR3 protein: CASSLAAGEFYEQYF; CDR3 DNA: TGTGCTAGCAGCTTAGCAGCGGGAGAGTTCTACGAGCAGTACTTC
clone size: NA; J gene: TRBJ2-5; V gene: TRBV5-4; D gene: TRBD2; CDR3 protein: CASSSASGGETQYF; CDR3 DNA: TGTGCCAGCAGCTCGGCTAGCGGGGGGGAGACCCAGTACTTC
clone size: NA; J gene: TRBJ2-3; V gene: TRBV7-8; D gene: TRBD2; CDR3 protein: CASTSKSSGITDTQYF; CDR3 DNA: TGTGCCAGCACCTCTAAATCTAGCGGGATCACAGATACGCAGTATTTT
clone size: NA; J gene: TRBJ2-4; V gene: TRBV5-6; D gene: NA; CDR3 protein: CASSLGFGTLAKNIQYF; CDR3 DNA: TGTGCCAGCAGCTTGGGGTTTGGGACCCTGGCCAAAAACATTCAGTACTTC
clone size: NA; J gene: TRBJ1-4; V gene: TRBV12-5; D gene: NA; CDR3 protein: CASGYPRGNNEKLFF; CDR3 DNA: TGTGCTAGTGGTTACCCGAGAGGTAATAATGAAAAACTGTTTTTT
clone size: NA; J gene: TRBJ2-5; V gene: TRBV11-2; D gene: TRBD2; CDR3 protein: CASSSSSGGRGETQYF; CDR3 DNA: TGTGCCAGCAGCTCCTCTAGCGGGGGGCGAGGGGAGACCCAGTACTTC
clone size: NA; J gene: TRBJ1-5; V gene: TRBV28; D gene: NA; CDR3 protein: CASSPQLSNQPQHF; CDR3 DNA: TGTGCCAGCAGTCCCCAGTTGAGCAATCAGCCCCAGCATTTT
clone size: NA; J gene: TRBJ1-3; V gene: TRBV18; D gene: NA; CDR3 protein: CASSPAGGLTGNTIYF; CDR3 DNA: TGTGCCAGCTCACCAGCGGGCGGTTTAACTGGAAACACCATATATTTT
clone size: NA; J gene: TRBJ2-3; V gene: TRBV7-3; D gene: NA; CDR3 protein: CASSPLVGGTDTQYF; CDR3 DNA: TGTGCCAGCAGCCCATTAGTGGGGGGAACAGATACGCAGTATTTT
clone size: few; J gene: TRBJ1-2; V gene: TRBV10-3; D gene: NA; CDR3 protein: CAISESGGLGYTF; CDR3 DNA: TGTGCCATCAGTGAGTCCGGAGGGCTCGGCTACACCTTC
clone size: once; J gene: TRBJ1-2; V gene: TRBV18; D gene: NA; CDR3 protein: CASSPDSYNYGYTF; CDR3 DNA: TGTGCCAGCTCACCGGACAGCTACAACTATGGCTACACCTTC
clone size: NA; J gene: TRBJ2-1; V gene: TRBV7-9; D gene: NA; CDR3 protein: CASSRDGASSYNEQFF; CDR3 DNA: TGTGCCAGCAGCCGCGACGGTGCGAGCTCCTACAATGAGCAGTTCTTC
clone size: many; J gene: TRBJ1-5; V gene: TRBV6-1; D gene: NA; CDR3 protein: CASIRGPGQPQHF; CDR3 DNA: TGTGCCAGTATACGGGGACCGGGGCAGCCCCAGCATTTT
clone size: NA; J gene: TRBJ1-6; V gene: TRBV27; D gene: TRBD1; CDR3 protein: CASSFAGTGGWSPLHF; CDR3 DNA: TGTGCCAGCAGTTTCGCCGGGACAGGGGGTTGGTCACCCCTCCACTTT
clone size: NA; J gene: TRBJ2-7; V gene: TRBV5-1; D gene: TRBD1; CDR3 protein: CASRFSGTGRGEQYF; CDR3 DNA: TGCGCCAGCAGATTTTCCGGGACAGGACGCGGCGAGCAGTACTTC